This T cell receptor beta chain was identified in a study of blood T cell repertoires in COVID-19. Study-level information: Researchers got acute and convalescent COVID-19 samples from the United States, Italy and Spain.

The CDR3 spans 13 residues. V was clipped by 8 bases and J by 5 bases, with 13 bases between them. Germline CDR1 WNHNN, CDR2 SYGVQD (reference sequence). Original processing notes: The assay estimated nucleated cells by amplifying reference gene primers. Clones were sequenced by immunoSEQ multiplex PCR, and TCRdb holds only the in-frame ones, with some missing. The D gene and trimming were derived from the DNA, and the V and J assignments and clone size from that table. The sample lists hundreds of thousands of clones, around 78% occurring once. The sample taken for sequencing was peripheral blood. The gene calls are TRBV10-1 and TRBJ2-1; D might be TRBD1 (6 bases). This clonotype originated in a woman between 65 and 79 years old with active or convalescent COVID-19. The CDR3 DNA follows: TGCGCCAGCTCCCGGGACACCCACAATGAGCAGTTCTTC. Amino acids: CASSRDTHNEQFF.